This is a list of T cell receptor beta chains from one sample in a study. TCRdb reprocessed the RT-PCR reads via MiXCR and lists one record per CDR3 protein. Of about 680,000 distinct CDR3 sequences listed, 14% are singletons. Material: memory CD4+ T cells from blood. The receptor set was obtained from a female donor in good health, serving as a healthy control. Each CDR3 is given with its conserved first and last residue. A D gene is named only where the DNA matches it firmly. Clone sizes are given selectively: once, few, many, or a class where the clone is expanded.

d_gene | j_gene | abundance | v_gene | CDR3nt | CDR3aa
TRBD2 | TRBJ2-7 | - | TRBV6-5 | TGTGCCAGCAGTTACTCCCGGACTAGCGGGGGCTACGAGCAGTACTTC | CASSYSRTSGGYEQYF
- | TRBJ1-6 | many | TRBV30 | TGTGCCTGGAGTCCGGCAGGAGATCATTCACCCCTCCACTTT | CAWSPAGDHSPLHF
- | TRBJ1-1 | - | TRBV6-5 | TGTGCCAGCAGGATAAGGGGGGAAGCTTTCTTT | CASRIRGEAFF
- | TRBJ1-1 | - | TRBV7-2 | TGTGCCAGCAGCTTAGAAGAAGGGGCGAAAGCTTTCTTT | CASSLEEGAKAFF
- | TRBJ2-1 | many | TRBV29-1 | TGCAGCGTTAAGCCAAGGGGAGAGGGAATCGGGCAGTTCTTC | CSVKPRGEGIGQFF
TRBD1 | TRBJ2-5 | few | TRBV5-6 | TGTGCCAGCATCTACAGGGGCGGAGAGACCCAGTACTTC | CASIYRGGETQYF
TRBD2 | TRBJ2-1 | - | TRBV20-1 | TGCAGTGCTAGGCTGCTAGCGGGAGGAGCTGGGGAGCAGTTCTTC | CSARLLAGGAGEQFF
- | TRBJ1-6 | - | TRBV5-1 | TGCGCCAGCAGCTTGGTTAAGGGGAGTGATTCACCCCTCCACTTT | CASSLVKGSDSPLHF
TRBD2 | TRBJ2-5 | few | TRBV7-2 | TGTGCCAGCAACTTAGCGGGGGGCCCTCAAGAGACCCAGTACTTC | CASNLAGGPQETQYF
- | TRBJ1-1 | few | TRBV12-3/TRBV12-4 | TGTGCCAGCAGTGTGGGGACTTTGGGGACTGAAGCTTTCTTT | CASSVGTLGTEAFF
- | TRBJ2-2 | - | TRBV6-1 | TGTGCCAGCAGGACAGAATCGCTTGGGGCCGGGGAGCTGTTTTTT | CASRTESLGAGELFF
TRBD2 | TRBJ2-1 | - | TRBV7-2 | TGTGCCAGCAGTACTAGCGGGAGCCAATACAATGAGCAGTTCTTC | CASSTSGSQYNEQFF
TRBD1 | TRBJ2-6 | few | TRBV27 | TGTGCCAGCAGTCCGGGACAGGGGGCGACTGGGGCCAACGTCCTGACTTTC | CASSPGQGATGANVLTF
- | TRBJ2-1 | - | TRBV7-9 | TGTGCCAGCAGCTTCCGATCCCTCGATGAGCAGTTCTTC | CASSFRSLDEQFF
- | TRBJ2-3 | few | TRBV9 | TGTGCCAGCAGCGTAGCGGACGGAAAGGATACGCAGTATTTT | CASSVADGKDTQYF
TRBD2 | TRBJ2-1 | few | TRBV3-1 | TGTGCCAGCAGCCAAGGCTCACGCGGGGGGGATGAGCAGTTCTTC | CASSQGSRGGDEQFF
- | TRBJ1-1 | - | TRBV20-1 | TGCAGTGCGCCTGAGACCCCCCGGGGTGAAGCTTTCTTT | CSAPETPRGEAFF
TRBD1 | TRBJ1-1 | - | TRBV7-3 | TGTGCCAGCAGCCTACTGGGACAGGGTGAAGCTTTCTTT | CASSLLGQGEAFF
TRBD1 | TRBJ2-3 | - | TRBV6-2/TRBV6-3 | TGTGCCAGCACACCTTATCAAGAGGGGGCACGAGCGCAGTATTTT | CASTPYQEGARAQYF
- | TRBJ1-4 | few | TRBV19 | TGTGCCAGTAGTAGGAGTTATAATGAAAAACTGTTTTTT | CASSRSYNEKLFF
- | TRBJ2-7 | - | TRBV18 | TGTGCCAGCTCACTGGACTTATCTGCCTACGAGCAGTACTTC | CASSLDLSAYEQYF
- | TRBJ2-1 | - | TRBV12-3/TRBV12-4 | TGTGCCAGCAACCCCGGGCCCTCCTTCAATGAGCAGTTCTTC | CASNPGPSFNEQFF
- | TRBJ2-5 | - | TRBV6-2/TRBV6-3 | TGTGCCAGCAGTTCGCCCGGCAGGGGAGTGCGCGAGACCCAGTACTTC | CASSSPGRGVRETQYF
- | TRBJ1-1 | many | TRBV4-3 | TGCGCCAGCAGCAGAACCATGAACACTGAAGCTTTCTTT | CASSRTMNTEAFF
- | TRBJ1-6 | - | TRBV6-2/TRBV6-3 | TGTGCCAGCAGTTACTCGAATCGGGAGCGGGGATCACCCCTCCACTTT | CASSYSNRERGSPLHF
- | TRBJ1-2 | - | TRBV7-9 | TGTGCCAGCATTAGAGCTTCCTATGGCTACACCTTC | CASIRASYGYTF
- | TRBJ2-7 | many | TRBV29-1 | TGCAGCGTCGGGCCCCACGAACCCTACGAGCAGTACTTC | CSVGPHEPYEQYF
- | TRBJ1-2 | once | TRBV20-1 | TGCAGTGCTAGAAAAGCGGGAGATCAATTCACCTTC | CSARKAGDQFTF
- | TRBJ1-2 | few | TRBV30 | TGTGCCTGGAGTTTCAGGGAATCAGGTGGCTACACCTTC | CAWSFRESGGYTF
- | TRBJ1-1 | many | TRBV7-2 | TGTGCCAGCAGCCCCCACCCTGAAGCTTTCTTT | CASSPHPEAFF
TRBD2 | TRBJ2-3 | few | TRBV28 | TGTGCCAGCAGCCTAGCGGGAATCTCAGATACGCAGTATTTT | CASSLAGISDTQYF
- | TRBJ2-7 | - | TRBV27 | TGTGCCAGCAGTTTATTCTCAGCTTTGGGTGGCGAGCAGTACTTC | CASSLFSALGGEQYF
TRBD2 | TRBJ2-7 | - | TRBV7-2 | TGTGCCAGCAGTACTAGCGGGAGTGGGTCCTACGAGCAGTACTTC | CASSTSGSGSYEQYF
- | TRBJ1-5 | - | TRBV27 | TGTGCCAGCAGTTTTGGACAGTTAAATCAGCCCCAGCATTTT | CASSFGQLNQPQHF
TRBD1 | TRBJ2-1 | many | TRBV7-2 | TGTGCCAGCAGCTTAGGAGCCGGGACAGCACAGTTCTTC | CASSLGAGTAQFF
- | TRBJ1-5 | few | TRBV6-1 | TGTGCCAGCAGTGATATGGTCGGCAGTCAGCCCCAGCATTTT | CASSDMVGSQPQHF
- | TRBJ2-7 | many | TRBV4-3 | TGCGCCAGCAGCCAAGGGCAGTCGTCCTACGAGCAGTACTTC | CASSQGQSSYEQYF
TRBD1 | TRBJ1-2 | few | TRBV28 | TGTGCCAGCAGTTTACCCACCGGGACAGGGAACTATGGCTACACCTTC | CASSLPTGTGNYGYTF
- | TRBJ1-1 | - | TRBV5-1 | TGCGCCAGCAGCTTTATGCCAGGGGAAGGTACTGAAGCTTTCTTT | CASSFMPGEGTEAFF
- | TRBJ1-2 | - | TRBV6-5 | TGTGCCAGCAGTTACTACCGGCGGACTCGTGGCGGCTACACCTTC | CASSYYRRTRGGYTF
- | TRBJ2-1 | - | TRBV11-2 | TGTGCCAGCAGCCCTGAGGGCAGTCGGGGTGAGCAGTTCTTC | CASSPEGSRGEQFF